Many counts were recorded for the clone carrying this T cell receptor (beta chain). Trimming took off 2 bases at V and 6 bases at J, with 10 bases between the two ends. Germline CDR1 MNHEY, CDR2 SMNVEV (reference sequence). The CDR3 covers 13 residues. The data derive from a study of T cells after yellow fever vaccination. Study-wide background: The SMART-Seq v4 Ultra Low Input method served to prepare the low-cell-number fractions.

Points from the study as a whole: The authors detected almost none of the vaccine-responding clonotypes in sorted memory subsets on day 0.

MiXCR was run by TCRdb on the 5' RACE reads, yielding one entry per CDR3 protein. The repertoire has 20,000 to 25,000 distinct CDR3 sequences, 4% to 6% of them found once; the top ten carry 20%. This clonotype was obtained from a man aged 18 to 30 who received the YFV17D yellow fever vaccine. Source: PBMCs, either bulk or a sorted T-cell subset (CD4+, CD8+, memory, or dextramer-sorted; not recorded which), taken more than 35 days after the first yellow fever vaccination. The V and J genes are TRBV27 and TRBJ1-2, with D tentatively TRBD1 (5 bases). CDR3 DNA sequence: TGTGCCAGCAGTTTAGGGGGGGTTGATGGCTACACCTTC. It translates to CASSLGGVDGYTF.